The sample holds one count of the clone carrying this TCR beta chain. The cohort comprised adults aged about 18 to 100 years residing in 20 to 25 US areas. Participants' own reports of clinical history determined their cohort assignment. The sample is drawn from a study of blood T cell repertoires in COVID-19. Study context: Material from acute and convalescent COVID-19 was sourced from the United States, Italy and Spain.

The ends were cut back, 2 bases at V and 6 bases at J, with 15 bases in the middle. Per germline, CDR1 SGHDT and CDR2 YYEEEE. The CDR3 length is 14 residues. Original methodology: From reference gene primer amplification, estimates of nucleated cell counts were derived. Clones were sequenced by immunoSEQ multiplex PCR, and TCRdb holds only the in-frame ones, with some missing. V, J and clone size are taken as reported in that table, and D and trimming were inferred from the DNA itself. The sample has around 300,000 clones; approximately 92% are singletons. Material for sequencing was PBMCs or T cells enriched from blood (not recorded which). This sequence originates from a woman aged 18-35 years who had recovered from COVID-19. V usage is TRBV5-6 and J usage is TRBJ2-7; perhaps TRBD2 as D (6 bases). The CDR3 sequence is CASSLFGGSSEQYF. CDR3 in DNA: TGTGCCAGCAGCTTATTTGGGGGGTCGAGCGAGCAGTACTTC.